One and the same sample provided the 28 T cell receptor beta chains below, sequenced in a study of CD8+ T cells in alopecia areata. CD4+ cells belonging to about 5 patients, who were in the biomarker study, were further sorted into CD25+CD127- cells. As the sequencing template, cDNA was produced by extracting RNA and reverse transcribing it. Repertoires were generated with immunoSEQ multiplex PCR, while TCRdb's copy carries only in-frame clones and drops some. The sample has 37,000 or so clones, under 65% seen once. Material: CD4+ Tregs sorted from blood. The receptor set was obtained from a human donor with alopecia areata.

J is TRBJ1-4 and V is TRBV7-9; 7 nucleotides agree with TRBD1. CDR1 is SEHNR and CDR2 is FQNEAQ in the germline V gene (reference sequence). The CDR3 is 16 residues long. V trimming: 4 bases; J trimming: 0 bases; junction bases outside the gene matches: 5. The CDR3 reads CASSSGTATTNEKLFF. The CDR3 DNA follows: TGTGCCAGCAGCTCCGGGACAGCCACAACTAATGAAAAACTGTTTTTT.

This clone was counted only a few times. CDR3 region: CASSMVLRDLQGVTDTQYF. CDR3 coding DNA: TGTGCCAGTAGTATGGTTTTACGGGACCTTCAGGGAGTCACAGATACGCAGTATTTT. The chain employs TRBV19 and TRBJ2-3; D may correspond to TRBD1 or TRBD2 (5 bases each). CDR3 size: 19 residues. From germline, CDR1 is LNHDA and CDR2 SQIVND (reference sequence). V lost 3 bases and J lost 2, with 24 bases in between.

CDR3 loop: CASSQLPRRRTEAFF. The CDR3 DNA reads as TGTGCCAGCAGCCAACTCCCAAGGCGACGCACTGAAGCTTTCTTT. The V gene is TRBV5-4, the J gene TRBJ1-1; no clear D. Between the trimmed V and J ends, which lost 4 bases and 4 bases, there was a span of 17 bases. Germline V lookup: CDR1 SGHNT, CDR2 YYREEE (reference sequence). The CDR3 extends over 15 amino acids.

This CDR3 reads CASSFSSGAHRVYEQYF. For the CDR3, the DNA is TGCGCCAGCAGCTTTAGTAGCGGGGCCCATCGGGTCTACGAGCAGTACTTC. The V gene is TRBV5-1, the J gene TRBJ2-7; 8 bases fit TRBD2. The germline CDR1 and CDR2 sequences are SGHRS and YFSETQ. The CDR3 totals 17 residues. J was trimmed by 3 bases and V by 2 bases; bases with no gene match: 13.

This chain joins TRBV2 and TRBJ2-4; D possibly corresponds to TRBD2 (6 bases). V dropped 4 bases and J dropped 7 bases, with 8 bases sitting between them. CDR3 length: 12 amino acids. Germline V gene lookup returns CDR1 SNHLY and CDR2 FYNNEI. CDR3 sequence reads: CASSVRGNIQYF. DNA for the CDR3: TGTGCCAGCAGTGTTCGGGGGAACATTCAGTACTTC.

This clone was picked up one time. J is TRBJ1-1 and V is TRBV4-2, with D hard to call. The CDR3 runs 18 residues. Germline V gene sequence: CDR1 LGHNA, CDR2 YNFKEQ. V was trimmed by 1 base and J by 0 bases, leaving 18 bases between them. The CDR3 region is CASSQGGLLATLNTEAFF. The DNA for the CDR3 is TGTGCCAGCAGCCAAGGCGGCCTATTAGCCACTTTGAACACTGAAGCTTTCTTT.

The V call is TRBV10-3, the J call TRBJ1-1; D perhaps matches TRBD1 (5 bases). Trimming stripped 6 bases from V and 1 base from J, with 21 bases between. Germline loops: CDR1 ENHRY, CDR2 SYGVKD. This CDR3 comprises 17 residues. CDR3 in DNA: TGTGCCATCAGCCCGCAGGGCGGACGCCCCACGAACACTGAAGCTTTCTTT. Its translation is CAISPQGGRPTNTEAFF.

The chain combines TRBV5-1 with TRBJ1-1; TRBD1 matches at 7 bases. The V gene end was trimmed by 4 bases and the J gene end by 6 bases; junction bases not matched to a gene: 12. CDR1 is SGHRS and CDR2 is YFSETQ in the germline V gene. The CDR3 sequence is 15 residues long. In DNA, the CDR3 is TGCGCCAGCAGCGACCGACAGGGAGGGAGACCTGAAGCTTTCTTT. It is translated as CASSDRQGGRPEAFF.

This chain joins TRBV9 and TRBJ2-3; 8 bases agree with TRBD2. After removal of 0 bases from V and 2 bases from J, the junction contained 2 bases not matched to a gene. The germline V gene encodes CDR1 SGDLS and CDR2 YYNGEE. The length of the CDR3 is 15 residues. The CDR3 DNA reads TGTGCCAGCAGCGTAGCGGGGGGGCCCACAGATACGCAGTATTTT. This sequence encodes CASSVAGGPTDTQYF.

J is TRBJ2-3 and V is TRBV7-2, with unresolved D. From germline, CDR1 is SGHTA and CDR2 FQGNSA. Between the trimmed V and J ends, which lost 1 base and 2 bases, there was a span of 7 bases. CDR3 length equals 14 residues. The CDR3 sequence is CASSLGFNTDTQYF. CDR3 DNA sequence: TGTGCCAGCAGCTTAGGTTTCAACACAGATACGCAGTATTTT. The complete variable domain, with remaining parts taken from reference TRBV7-2 and TRBJ2-3, reads GAGVSQSPSNKVTEKGKDVELRCDPISGHTALYWYRQSLGQGLEFLIYFQGNSAPDKSGLPSDRFSAERTGGSVSTLTIQRTQQEDSAVYLCASSLGFNTDTQYFGPGTRLTVL.

The rearrangement uses TRBV6-6 and TRBJ2-3; D is unclear. This CDR3 is 14 amino acids long. V lost 6 bases and J 8 bases, leaving 18 bases between the germline ends. Germline V gene data show CDR1 as MNHNY and CDR2 as SVGAGI (reference sequence). The DNA for the CDR3 is TGTGCCAGCAGACAAACGACACCCGCCGGTACGCAGTATTTT. It is translated as CASRQTTPAGTQYF.

This rearrangement joins TRBV4-1 to TRBJ1-1; D may be TRBD1 (6 bases). Germline V gene lookup returns CDR1 MGHRA and CDR2 YSYEKL. The CDR3 extends over 14 amino acids. Trimming removed 4 bases at V and 2 bases at J, with 11 bases between. CDR3 sequence reads: CASSRQVQNTEAFF. In DNA, the CDR3 is TGCGCCAGCAGCCGACAGGTCCAAAACACTGAAGCTTTCTTT.

This clone has just a few counts. The chain uses TRBV5-1 and TRBJ1-1; D is possibly TRBD1 (6 bases). V lost 4 bases, J lost 0 bases, and 10 bases lay in between. Germline V gene sequence: CDR1 SGHRS, CDR2 YFSETQ. The CDR3 extends over 14 amino acids. This CDR3 is CASSRGQLNTEAFF. The CDR3 nucleotides are TGCGCCAGCAGCCGTGGACAGCTGAACACTGAAGCTTTCTTT.

This chain uses TRBV7-2 with TRBJ2-7; TRBD1 is a possible D gene (5 bases). Germline CDR1 and CDR2: SGHTA and FQGNSA. The CDR3 consists of 14 residues. Trimming pared 2 bases from V and 2 bases from J, leaving 10 bases between. CDR3 region: CASSLSQGPYEQYF. The DNA of the CDR3 is TGTGCCAGCAGCTTAAGCCAGGGTCCCTACGAGCAGTACTTC.

The chain links TRBV28 to TRBJ1-2; no firm D call. The germline CDR1 and CDR2 sequences are MDHEN and SYDVKM. The V and J ends lost 6 bases and 4 bases respectively, with 15 bases between them. The CDR3 extends over 14 amino acids. DNA for the CDR3: TGTGCCAGCAGCCCGAACCGACGGGTCTATGGCTACACCTTC. This sequence encodes CASSPNRRVYGYTF.

V and J are TRBV7-2 and TRBJ1-2; D is perhaps TRBD1 (5 bases). The ends were cut back, 0 bases at V and 3 bases at J, with 20 bases in the middle. The germline CDR1 and CDR2 sequences are SGHTA and FQGNSA. The CDR3 length is 18 residues. CDR3 in DNA: TGTGCCAGCAGCTTAGCTACCAGGGTCAGACGTCAAGACTATGGCTACACCTTC. This codes for CASSLATRVRRQDYGYTF.

This clone was counted between two and nine times. The chain recombines TRBV27 with TRBJ2-1; maybe TRBD1 (5 bases). The germline V gene encodes CDR1 MNHEY and CDR2 SMNVEV (reference sequence). The CDR3 is made up of 16 amino acids. V lost 2 bases, J lost 0 bases, and 11 bases lay in between. CDR3 bases: TGTGCCAGCAGTTTAGACAGCCTCAGCTCCTACAATGAGCAGTTCTTC. This translates into CASSLDSLSSYNEQFF.

This clone was observed a few times. The chain employs TRBV4-1 and TRBJ1-2; 7 bases fit TRBD1. Germline assignment: CDR1 MGHRA and CDR2 YSYEKL. This CDR3 has 15 amino acids. The V segment lost 4 bases and the J segment 3 bases; nucleotides outside the gene matches: 8. Written as DNA, the CDR3 is TGCGCCAGCAGCCCGATGGACAGGACCGACTATGGCTACACCTTC. Translating gives CASSPMDRTDYGYTF.

The rearrangement joins TRBV6-5 to TRBJ1-2, with D possibly matching TRBD1 (5 bases). CDR3 length equals 14 residues. Trimming removed 2 bases at V and 0 bases at J, with 7 bases between. The germline CDR1 and CDR2 sequences are MNHEY and SVGAGI. CDR3 sequence reads: CASSYGGPNYGYTF. In DNA form, the CDR3 reads TGTGCCAGCAGTTACGGGGGTCCTAACTATGGCTACACCTTC.

J is TRBJ1-2 and V is TRBV27, with a tentative D call TRBD1 (5 bases). Trimming shortened V by 8 bases and J by 4 bases, and 14 bases separated the two germline ends. CDR1 MNHEY and CDR2 SMNVEV come from the germline V gene (reference sequence). This CDR3 comprises 13 residues. This chain's CDR3 is CASESSGTYGYTF. The CDR3 nucleotides are TGTGCCAGCGAAAGCTCGGGGACCTATGGCTACACCTTC.

This clone was observed a single time. The chain is built from TRBV5-4 and TRBJ2-5; TRBD1 matches 8 bases. The CDR3 is 14 residues long. V lost 4 bases to trimming and J lost 4 bases; unmatched junction nucleotides: 6. Germline V gene data show CDR1 as SGHNT and CDR2 as YYREEE (reference sequence). In DNA, the CDR3 is TGTGCCAGCAGCCCCCAGGGGGCGTCAGAGACCCAGTACTTC. This gives the protein CASSPQGASETQYF.

The CDR3 nucleotides are TGTGCCAGTTCATGGGGTAGGCCGGTAACTGAAGCTTTCTTT. Its translation is CASSWGRPVTEAFF. The rearrangement uses TRBV19 and TRBJ1-1, with D hard to call. This CDR3 is 14 amino acids long. CDR1 and CDR2 from the germline V gene are LNHDA and SQIVND (reference sequence). The V gene lost 8 bases and the J gene lost 5 bases, with 18 bases spanning the gap. The variable domain in full, with the rest retrieved from reference TRBV19 and TRBJ1-1, is DGGITQSPKYLFRKEGQNVTLSCEQNLNHDAMYWYRQDPGQGLRLIYYSQIVNDFQKGDIAEGYSVSREKKESFPLTVTSAQKNPTAFYLCASSWGRPVTEAFFGQGTRLTVV.

This chain uses TRBV4-3 with TRBJ2-1; 7 nucleotides align to TRBD1. Trimming at V came to 0 bases and at J to 13 bases, leaving 9 bases not matched to a gene. Germline assignment: CDR1 LGHNA and CDR2 YSLEER. This CDR3 has 14 residues. The CDR3 DNA sequence: TGCGCCAGCAGCCAAGATTATTCCGGACAGGCCCAGTTCTTC. Translated, it gives CASSQDYSGQAQFF.

This chain links TRBV30 with TRBJ2-2, with 9 bases fitting TRBD2. The CDR3 totals 15 residues. CDR1 and CDR2 (germline): GTSNPN, SVGIG (reference sequence). V was pared by 3 bases and J by 4 bases, with 6 bases of the junction left unmatched. In DNA, the CDR3 is TGTGCCTGGAGATTAGCGGGAGTTTCCACCGGGGAGCTGTTTTTT. Translated, it gives CAWRLAGVSTGELFF. The full variable domain, with the rest looked up from reference TRBV30 and TRBJ2-2, is SQTIHQWPATLVQPVGSPLSLECTVEGTSNPNLYWYRQAAGRGLQLLFYSVGIGQISSEVPQNLSASRPQDRQFILSSKKLLLSDSGFYLCAWRLAGVSTGELFFGEGSRLTVL.

The V gene is TRBV7-2, the J gene TRBJ1-3; perhaps TRBD1 as D (6 bases). From germline, CDR1 is SGHTA and CDR2 FQGNSA. V lost 6 bases and J lost 4, with 16 bases in between. This CDR3 contains 15 residues. The CDR3 DNA reads as TGTGCCAGCAGTTACCTCAGGGGTCAAGGAAACACCATATATTTT. As protein: CASSYLRGQGNTIYF.

The V gene is TRBV4-3, the J gene TRBJ2-2, with a possible D match to TRBD2 (5 bases). The CDR3 sequence is 16 residues long. Germline assignment: CDR1 LGHNA and CDR2 YSLEER. V lost 4 bases to trimming and J lost 5 bases, with 17 bases between them. CDR3 in amino acids: CASSRYTRSATGELFF. In DNA, the CDR3 is TGCGCCAGCAGCCGTTATACTAGGAGCGCAACCGGGGAGCTGTTTTTT.

J is TRBJ1-1 and V is TRBV4-3, with a weak D call TRBD1 (6 bases). There are 16 residues in the CDR3. Trimming left V 3 bases short and J 6 bases short, with 20 bases between. Germline V CDR1 and CDR2: LGHNA, YSLEER. The CDR3 DNA sequence: TGCGCCAGCAGCCATGGGTTATCGGGGGCCAACTCTGAAGCTTTCTTT. This gives the protein CASSHGLSGANSEAFF.

This chain joins TRBV6-5 and TRBJ2-7, with 7 bases identical to TRBD2. V lost 7 bases, J lost 4 bases, and 7 bases stayed unmatched. The CDR3 covers 13 residues. Germline V gives CDR1 MNHEY, CDR2 SVGAGI. The CDR3: CASKGGGGYEQYF. CDR3 bases: TGTGCCAGCAAAGGTGGGGGGGGGTACGAGCAGTACTTC.